This is a list of T cell receptor beta chains from one sample in a study of blood T cell repertoires in COVID-19. Profiling relied on immunoSEQ multiplex PCR, and the TCRdb table lists in-frame clones only, not all of them. The data contain about 200,000 clones, about 80% of them seen just once; the ten biggest clones take up 6% to 8%. Sequencing input: peripheral blood. All receptors come from a human donor with acute or convalescent COVID-19. The donor label of this sample is uncertain. CDR3s include the opening cysteine and the closing phenylalanine or tryptophan. The order of the fields is J gene, clone size, D gene, V gene, CDR3 DNA, CDR3 protein. D genes are given only for firm matches. Expanded clones are given a class, and other clones once, few, many or no size at all.

TRBJ2-2	.	.	TRBV9	TGTGCCAGCAGCGTAGGCCCCACAGAGACCGGGGAGCTGTTTTTT	CASSVGPTETGELFF
TRBJ1-1	.	.	TRBV6-5	TGTGCCAGCAGTTACCAGGGAACTGCCGGGGCTTTCTTT	CASSYQGTAGAFF
TRBJ2-3	.	TRBD2	TRBV24-1	TGTGCCACCAGCGGGGGGTCAGATACGCAGTATTTT	CATSGGSDTQYF
TRBJ1-4	.	TRBD1	TRBV5-1	TGCGCCAGCAGCAGAACAGGGGTTTCTAATGAAAAACTGTTTTTT	CASSRTGVSNEKLFF
TRBJ2-5	.	.	TRBV7-2	TGTGCCAGCAGCTTATCCCCGCAGGGGACGGGCGAGACCCAGTACTTC	CASSLSPQGTGETQYF
TRBJ2-7	few	TRBD2	TRBV7-9	TGTGCCAGCAGCCCGAGCGGACAGAATAGCGGGAAGAACTACGAGCAGTACTTC	CASSPSGQNSGKNYEQYF
TRBJ1-2	.	.	TRBV6-5	TGTGCCAGCGGGGAGCCTGTCTATGGCTACACCTTC	CASGEPVYGYTF
TRBJ2-4	.	TRBD2	TRBV27	TGTGCCAGCAGACAGCGGGAGGAACCAGATAACATTCAGTACTTC	CASRQREEPDNIQYF
TRBJ1-2	.	.	TRBV5-6	TGTGCCAGCAGCTTGGCCAGGGCATATGGCTACACCTTC	CASSLARAYGYTF
TRBJ2-3	few	TRBD2	TRBV7-8	TGTGCCAGCAGCTTATTCCTAGCGGGAGTGGGGGTGGGCACAGATACGCAGTATTTT	CASSLFLAGVGVGTDTQYF
TRBJ2-3	.	TRBD2	TRBV7-2	TGTGCCAGCAGCTTAGTGTTTGTGGCGGGAGCAGATACGCAGTATTTT	CASSLVFVAGADTQYF
TRBJ2-5	once	.	TRBV11-2	TGTGCCAGCAGCTTCGACCACGGGAAACAGACCCAGTACTTC	CASSFDHGKQTQYF
TRBJ1-1	.	TRBD1	TRBV27	TGTGCCAGCAGCCGGGGACAGGGGACTGAAGCTTTCTTT	CASSRGQGTEAFF
TRBJ1-6	.	TRBD1	TRBV7-8	TGTGCCAGCAGCTTAGGACAGGGGTATAATTCACCCCTCCACTTT	CASSLGQGYNSPLHF
TRBJ2-6	.	.	TRBV18	TGTGCCAGCCCTCGTCTCCCTGGGGCCAACGTCCTGACTTTC	CASPRLPGANVLTF
TRBJ2-1	.	.	TRBV9	TGTGCCAGCAGCGTAGGGGAGTCTCGGAGCAATGAGCAGTTCTTC	CASSVGESRSNEQFF
TRBJ1-3	once	.	TRBV10-3	TGTGCCATCACCAACGACGGAGCCTCTGGAAACACCATATATTTT	CAITNDGASGNTIYF
TRBJ2-7	.	TRBD2	TRBV11-2	TGTGCCAGCAGCTTGGGGGGGGTCGAGCAGTACTTC	CASSLGGVEQYF
TRBJ2-7	.	.	TRBV5-4	TGTGCCAGCAGCTATCACAGGTTGCCTTCCTACGAGCAGTACTTC	CASSYHRLPSYEQYF
TRBJ2-3	.	.	TRBV27	TGTGCCAGCAGTTTCACGCCGCGGAGAAGCACAGATACGCAGTATTTT	CASSFTPRRSTDTQYF
TRBJ2-3	.	TRBD2	TRBV7-6	TGTGCCAGCAGCGATAGCGGGAACACAGATACGCAGTATTTT	CASSDSGNTDTQYF
TRBJ2-1	.	TRBD2	TRBV19	TGTGCCAGTAGTATGAAGGTCTCGGGTAGCGGGAGTTCCTACAATGAGCAGTTCTTC	CASSMKVSGSGSSYNEQFF
TRBJ1-5	once	.	TRBV6-5	TGTGCCAGCAGACCACGGAGGATTCTAAATCAGCCCCAGCATTTT	CASRPRRILNQPQHF
TRBJ2-7	once	TRBD2	TRBV3-1/TRBV3-2	TGTGCCAGCAGCCCCCGAGTAGGGAGGGCCTCCTACGAGCAGTACTTC	CASSPRVGRASYEQYF
TRBJ2-7	.	.	TRBV30	TGTGCCAGTGGTAGGAGCTCCTACGAGCAGTACTTC	CASGRSSYEQYF
TRBJ2-7	.	TRBD1	TRBV6-1	TGTGCCAGCAGTGAAGCGACTAGGGGGAGACAGGGGTTGTACGAGCAGTACTTC	CASSEATRGRQGLYEQYF
TRBJ2-1	once	.	TRBV5-1	TGCGCCAGCAGCTTGGGTGGGGGCGATGAGCAGTTCTTC	CASSLGGGDEQFF
TRBJ1-2	.	.	TRBV7-9	TGTGCCAGCAGCACGAGACAGCCCTATGGCTACACCTTC	CASSTRQPYGYTF